These T cell receptor beta chains were read from a single sample in a study of tumour-infiltrating T cells in Burkitt lymphoma. Clones were sequenced by immunoSEQ multiplex PCR, and TCRdb holds only the in-frame ones, with some missing. Among about 3,700 clones listed, about 14% were seen once. The sequenced material came from tumor tissue. The receptor source for this set is a human donor with Burkitt lymphoma. CDR3s include the opening cysteine and the closing phenylalanine or tryptophan. The D gene is left open where the match is weak. Size is stated for part of the rows, as once, few or many counts, or as a class when the clone is expanded.

cdr3_nt,cdr3_aa,v_call,clone_size,d_call,j_call
TGTGCCAGCAGTACCCCGGGACAGGGCTACGAGCAGTACTTC,CASSTPGQGYEQYF,TRBV27,.,TRBD1,TRBJ2-7
TGTGCCAGCTCACCACCCCCAGGGAGGGATGAAAAACTGTTTTTT,CASSPPPGRDEKLFF,TRBV18,.,.,TRBJ1-4
TGTGCCAGCAGCGCCGAGCGGAGGATTTACACCGGGGAGCTGTTTTTT,CASSAERRIYTGELFF,TRBV9,few,.,TRBJ2-2
TGTGCCTGGAGTAGGGAGACCCAGTACTTC,CAWSRETQYF,TRBV30,.,.,TRBJ2-5
TGCAGCGTGAAGGGACAGGGGAGGGTTTTCTACAATGAGCAGTTCTTC,CSVKGQGRVFYNEQFF,TRBV29-1,few,TRBD1,TRBJ2-1
TGTGCCAGTAGTGGGGCTGGTCCTAGCACAGATACGCAGTATTTT,CASSGAGPSTDTQYF,TRBV19,.,.,TRBJ2-3
TGCGCCAGCAGCTTGGGGCACTCCTTAGGGCCCGCAGATACGCAGTATTTT,CASSLGHSLGPADTQYF,TRBV5-1,.,.,TRBJ2-3
TGTGCCAGCAGTGTACCCTGGTTGGAGCCGAACACTGAAGCTTTCTTT,CASSVPWLEPNTEAFF,TRBV28,medium-sized,.,TRBJ1-1
TGTGCCAGCAGTTCTTTCCTCGGTAAGGGAACAAATGAGCAGTTCTTC,CASSSFLGKGTNEQFF,TRBV6-6,.,.,TRBJ2-1
TGTGCCAGCAGCTCGACCATTCAAGAGACCCAGTACTTC,CASSSTIQETQYF,TRBV7-9,few,.,TRBJ2-5
TGTGCCAGCAGTTCAGGGATCCTTAGCACAGATACGCAGTATTTT,CASSSGILSTDTQYF,TRBV6-4,.,.,TRBJ2-3
TGTGCCAGTAGTATAAGGGGCAGGAACACTGAAGCTTTCTTT,CASSIRGRNTEAFF,TRBV19,.,.,TRBJ1-1
TGCAGCTTGCAGTTAAACGAGCAGTACTTC,CSLQLNEQYF,TRBV29-1,few,.,TRBJ2-7
TGTGCCACCAGCAGAGATTCAGGGAGTGACTACACCTTC,CATSRDSGSDYTF,TRBV15,.,.,TRBJ1-2
TGCAGCGTTGGCCGCAGGGTCCCCTACGAGCAGTACTTC,CSVGRRVPYEQYF,TRBV29-1,.,.,TRBJ2-7
TGTGCCAGCTCACGTGCGCAAGAGACCCAGTACTTC,CASSRAQETQYF,TRBV18,large,.,TRBJ2-5
TGTGCCAGCAGCGCAATCTTGGATACGCAGTATTTT,CASSAILDTQYF,TRBV7-9,.,.,TRBJ2-3
TGTGCGTCCAGATACAATGAGCAGTTCTTC,CASRYNEQFF,TRBV6-1,.,.,TRBJ2-1
TGCGCCAGCAGCCAAGTGCAGGGGGCAAACATTCAGTACTTC,CASSQVQGANIQYF,TRBV4-1,few,TRBD1,TRBJ2-4
TGTGCCAGCAGCCCGGACAGGGTAGCCCACAATGAGCAGTTCTTC,CASSPDRVAHNEQFF,TRBV11-2,.,TRBD1,TRBJ2-1
TGTGCCTGGAGTATATCTGGGGGCCTTGGAAACACCATATATTTT,CAWSISGGLGNTIYF,TRBV30,few,.,TRBJ1-3
TGTGCCAGCAGCCCAGGGAGTAGCGGCACAGATACGCAGTATTTT,CASSPGSSGTDTQYF,TRBV7-9,few,.,TRBJ2-3
TGCGCCAGCAGCCAGGGACTAGCGGGGTCCTACGAGCAGTACTTC,CASSQGLAGSYEQYF,TRBV4-1,.,TRBD2,TRBJ2-7